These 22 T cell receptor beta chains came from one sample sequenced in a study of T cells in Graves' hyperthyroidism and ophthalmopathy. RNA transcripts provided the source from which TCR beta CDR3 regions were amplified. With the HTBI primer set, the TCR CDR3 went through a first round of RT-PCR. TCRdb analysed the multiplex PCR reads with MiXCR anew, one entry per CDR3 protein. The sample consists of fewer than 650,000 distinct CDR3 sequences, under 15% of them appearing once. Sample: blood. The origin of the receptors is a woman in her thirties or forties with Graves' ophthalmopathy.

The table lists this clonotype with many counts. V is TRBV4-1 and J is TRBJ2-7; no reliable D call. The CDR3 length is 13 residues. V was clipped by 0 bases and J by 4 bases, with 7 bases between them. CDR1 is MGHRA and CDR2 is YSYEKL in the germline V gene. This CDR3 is CASSQESEYEQYF. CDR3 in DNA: TGCGCCAGCAGCCAAGAGTCAGAGTACGAGCAGTACTTC.

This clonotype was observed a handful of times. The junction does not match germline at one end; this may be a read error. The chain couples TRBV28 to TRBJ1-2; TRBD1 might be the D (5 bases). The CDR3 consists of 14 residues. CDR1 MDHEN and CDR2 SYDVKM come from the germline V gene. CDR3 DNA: TGTGCCAGCAGTGTGACCGGGACCGCGGGGTGGGACTACTTC. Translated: CASSVTGTAGWDYF.

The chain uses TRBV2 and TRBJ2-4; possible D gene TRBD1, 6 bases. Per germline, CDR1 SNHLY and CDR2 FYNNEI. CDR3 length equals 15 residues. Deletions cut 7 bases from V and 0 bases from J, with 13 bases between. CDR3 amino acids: CASMRQGLAKNIQYF. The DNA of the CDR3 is TGTGCCAGCATGAGGCAGGGGTTAGCCAAAAACATTCAGTACTTC.

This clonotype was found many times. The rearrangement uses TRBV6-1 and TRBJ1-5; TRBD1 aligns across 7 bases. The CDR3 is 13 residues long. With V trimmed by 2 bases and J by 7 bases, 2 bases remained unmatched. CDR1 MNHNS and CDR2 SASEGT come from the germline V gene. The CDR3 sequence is CASSESGQQPQHF. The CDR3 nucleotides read TGTGCCAGCAGTGAATCGGGACAGCAGCCCCAGCATTTT.

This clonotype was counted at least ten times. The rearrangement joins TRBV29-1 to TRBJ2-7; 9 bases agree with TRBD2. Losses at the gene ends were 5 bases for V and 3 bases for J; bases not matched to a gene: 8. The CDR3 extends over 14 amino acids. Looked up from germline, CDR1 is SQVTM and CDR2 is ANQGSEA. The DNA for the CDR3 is TGCAGCGTTACCGGGACTAGCAATCACTACGAGCAGTACTTC. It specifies CSVTGTSNHYEQYF.

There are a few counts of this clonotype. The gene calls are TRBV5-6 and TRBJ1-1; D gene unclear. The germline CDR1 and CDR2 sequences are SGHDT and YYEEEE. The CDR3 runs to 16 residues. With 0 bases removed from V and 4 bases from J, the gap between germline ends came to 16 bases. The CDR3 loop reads CASSLELRLGGTEAFF. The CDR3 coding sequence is TGTGCCAGCAGCTTGGAACTGCGACTGGGTGGCACTGAAGCTTTCTTT.

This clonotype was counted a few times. As DNA, the CDR3 is TGTGCCAGCAGTGAAGGTAGCGGGGGTACAGATACGCAGTATTTT. It codes for CASSEGSGGTDTQYF. This chain links TRBV6-1 with TRBJ2-3; TRBD2 matches at 9 bases. The CDR3 runs 15 residues. Germline CDR1 reads MNHNS; CDR2 reads SASEGT. J was trimmed by 3 bases and V by 1 base; bases with no gene match: 2.

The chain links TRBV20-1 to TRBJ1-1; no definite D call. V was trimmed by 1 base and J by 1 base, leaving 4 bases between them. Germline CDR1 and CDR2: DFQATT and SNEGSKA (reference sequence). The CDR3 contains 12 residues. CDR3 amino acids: CSARVSNTEAFF. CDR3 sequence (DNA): TGCAGTGCTAGAGTTTCGAACACTGAAGCTTTCTTT.

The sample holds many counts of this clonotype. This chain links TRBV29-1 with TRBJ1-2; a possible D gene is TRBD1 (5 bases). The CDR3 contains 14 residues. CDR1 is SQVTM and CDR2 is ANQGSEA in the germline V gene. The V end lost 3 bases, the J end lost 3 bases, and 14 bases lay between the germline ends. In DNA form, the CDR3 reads TGCAGCGTTGACGGGGGGACCGAAGACTATGGCTACACCTTC. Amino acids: CSVDGGTEDYGYTF.

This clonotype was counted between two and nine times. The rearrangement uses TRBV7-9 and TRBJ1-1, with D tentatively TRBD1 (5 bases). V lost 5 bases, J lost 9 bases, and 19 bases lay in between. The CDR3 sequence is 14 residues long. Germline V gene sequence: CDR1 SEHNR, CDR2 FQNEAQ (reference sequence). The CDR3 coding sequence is TGTGCCAGCAGCCCGACGAGGGAAGGGGCACAAGCTTTCTTT. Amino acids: CASSPTREGAQAFF.

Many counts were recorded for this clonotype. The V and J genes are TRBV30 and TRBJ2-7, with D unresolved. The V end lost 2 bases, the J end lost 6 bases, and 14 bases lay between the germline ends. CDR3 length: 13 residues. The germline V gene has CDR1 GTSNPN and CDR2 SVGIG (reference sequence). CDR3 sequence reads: CAWSSSEATEQYF. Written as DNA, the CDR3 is TGTGCCTGGAGTTCCAGCGAGGCGACCGAGCAGTACTTC. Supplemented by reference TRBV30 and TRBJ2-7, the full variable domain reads SQTIHQWPATLVQPVGSPLSLECTVEGTSNPNLYWYRQAAGRGLQLLFYSVGIGQISSEVPQNLSASRPQDRQFILSSKKLLLSDSGFYLCAWSSSEATEQYFGPGTRLTVT.

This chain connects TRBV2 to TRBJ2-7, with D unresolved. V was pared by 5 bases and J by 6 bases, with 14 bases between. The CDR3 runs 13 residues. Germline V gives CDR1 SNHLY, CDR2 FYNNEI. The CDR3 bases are TGTGCCAGCAGTTATATTGTCACCTCCGAGCAGTACTTC. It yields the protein CASSYIVTSEQYF.

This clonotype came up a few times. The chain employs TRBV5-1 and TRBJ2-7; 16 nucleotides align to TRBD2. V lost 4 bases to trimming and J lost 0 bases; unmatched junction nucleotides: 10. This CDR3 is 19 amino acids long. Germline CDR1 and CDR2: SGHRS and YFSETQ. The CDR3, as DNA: TGCGCCAGCAGCCTCACTCCGGGACTAGCGGGAGGGCCCTCCTACGAGCAGTACTTC. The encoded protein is CASSLTPGLAGGPSYEQYF.

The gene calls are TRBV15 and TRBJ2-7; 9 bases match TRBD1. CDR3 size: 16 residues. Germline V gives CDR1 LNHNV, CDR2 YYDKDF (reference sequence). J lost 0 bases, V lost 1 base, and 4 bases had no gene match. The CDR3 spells CATSRASTGGSYEQYF. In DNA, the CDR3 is TGTGCCACCAGCAGAGCCTCGACAGGGGGCTCCTACGAGCAGTACTTC.

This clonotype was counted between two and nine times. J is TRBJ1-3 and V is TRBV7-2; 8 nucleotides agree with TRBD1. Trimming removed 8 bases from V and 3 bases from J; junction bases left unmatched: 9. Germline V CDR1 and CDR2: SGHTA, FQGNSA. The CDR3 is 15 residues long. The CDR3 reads CASGLSRGRGNTIYF. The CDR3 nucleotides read TGTGCCAGCGGGCTGAGCAGGGGGCGTGGAAACACCATATATTTT.

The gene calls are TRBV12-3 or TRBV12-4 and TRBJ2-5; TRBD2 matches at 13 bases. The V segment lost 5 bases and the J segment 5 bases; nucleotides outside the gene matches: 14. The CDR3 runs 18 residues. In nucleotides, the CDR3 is TGTGCCAGCAGTCTCCGACTAGCGGGGGGTGCGAAGTCGGAGACCCAGTACTTC. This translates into CASSLRLAGGAKSETQYF.

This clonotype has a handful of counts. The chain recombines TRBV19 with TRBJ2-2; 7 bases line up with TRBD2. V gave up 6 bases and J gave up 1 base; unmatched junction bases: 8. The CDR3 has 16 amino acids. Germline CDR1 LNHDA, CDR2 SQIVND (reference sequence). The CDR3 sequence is CASRITSVRNTGELFF. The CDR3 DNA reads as TGTGCCAGTAGGATTACTAGCGTTAGGAACACCGGGGAGCTGTTTTTT.

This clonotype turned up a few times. In DNA, the CDR3 is TGTGCCAGCAGGACTAGCGGGAGTAGCACCGGGGAGCTGTTTTTT. The encoded protein is CASRTSGSSTGELFF. The rearrangement joins TRBV6-1 to TRBJ2-2; 12 positions match TRBD2. J gave up 4 bases and V 6 bases, and 3 bases lay outside the gene matches. The CDR3 runs to 15 residues. Germline values: CDR1 MNHNS, CDR2 SASEGT.

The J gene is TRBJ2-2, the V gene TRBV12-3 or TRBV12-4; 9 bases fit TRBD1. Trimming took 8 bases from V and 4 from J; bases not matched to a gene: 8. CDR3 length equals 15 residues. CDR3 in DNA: TGTGCCAGCGCCTGGGGGACAGGGAGCACCGGGGAGCTGTTTTTT. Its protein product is CASAWGTGSTGELFF.

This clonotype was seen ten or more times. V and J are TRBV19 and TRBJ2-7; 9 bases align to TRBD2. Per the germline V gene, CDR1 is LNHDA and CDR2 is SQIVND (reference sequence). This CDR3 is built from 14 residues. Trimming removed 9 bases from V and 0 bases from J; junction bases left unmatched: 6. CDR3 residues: CASSRLADSYEQYF. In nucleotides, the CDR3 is TGTGCCAGCAGTCGACTAGCGGACTCCTACGAGCAGTACTTC.

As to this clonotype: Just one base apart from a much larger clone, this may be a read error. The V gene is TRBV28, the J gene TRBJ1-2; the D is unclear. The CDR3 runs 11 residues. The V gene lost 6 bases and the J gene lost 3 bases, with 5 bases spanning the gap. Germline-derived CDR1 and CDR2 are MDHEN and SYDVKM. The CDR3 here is CASSQDYGYTF. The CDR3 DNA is TGTGCCAGCAGCCAGGACTATGGCTACACCTTC.

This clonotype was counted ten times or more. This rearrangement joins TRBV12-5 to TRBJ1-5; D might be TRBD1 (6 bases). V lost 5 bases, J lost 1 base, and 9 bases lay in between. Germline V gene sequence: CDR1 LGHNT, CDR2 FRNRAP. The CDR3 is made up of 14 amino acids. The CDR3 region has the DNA TGTGCTAGTGGTCTAGGACAGAGCAATCAGCCCCAGCATTTT. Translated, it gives CASGLGQSNQPQHF.